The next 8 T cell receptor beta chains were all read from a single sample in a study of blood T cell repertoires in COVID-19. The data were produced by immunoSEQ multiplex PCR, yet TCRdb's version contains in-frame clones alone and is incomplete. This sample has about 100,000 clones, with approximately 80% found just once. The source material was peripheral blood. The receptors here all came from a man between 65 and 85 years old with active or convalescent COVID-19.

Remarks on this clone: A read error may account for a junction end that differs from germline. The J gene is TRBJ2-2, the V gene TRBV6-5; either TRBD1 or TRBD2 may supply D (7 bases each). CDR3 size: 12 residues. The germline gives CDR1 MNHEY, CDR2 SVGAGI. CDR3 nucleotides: TGTGCCCGCAGGGGGGGGGCCGGGGAGCTGTTTTTT. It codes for CARRGGAGELFF.

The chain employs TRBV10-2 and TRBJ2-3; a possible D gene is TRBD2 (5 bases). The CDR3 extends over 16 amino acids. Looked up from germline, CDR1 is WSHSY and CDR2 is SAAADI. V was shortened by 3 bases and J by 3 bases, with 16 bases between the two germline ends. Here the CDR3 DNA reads TGCGCCAGCAGTGACTTCGGATCAGGAGGTACAGATACGCAGTATTTT. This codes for CASSDFGSGGTDTQYF.

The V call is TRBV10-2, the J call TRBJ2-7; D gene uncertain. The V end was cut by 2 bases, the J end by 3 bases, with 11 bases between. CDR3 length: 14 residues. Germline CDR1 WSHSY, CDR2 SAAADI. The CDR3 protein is CASSEEQIGYEQYF. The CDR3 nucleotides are TGCGCCAGCAGTGAGGAACAGATTGGCTACGAGCAGTACTTC.

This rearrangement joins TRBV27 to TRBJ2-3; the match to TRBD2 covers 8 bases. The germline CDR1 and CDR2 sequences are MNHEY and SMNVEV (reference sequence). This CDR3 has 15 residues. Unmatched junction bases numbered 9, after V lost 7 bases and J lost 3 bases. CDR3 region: CASNSGRMATDTQYF. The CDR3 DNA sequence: TGTGCCAGCAACAGCGGGAGAATGGCAACAGATACGCAGTATTTT.

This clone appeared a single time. The CDR3 nucleotides are TGTGCCAGTAGTATAGATGGTGCGGGGGAGGCAACGTATGGCTACACCTTC. Protein product: CASSIDGAGEATYGYTF. V and J are TRBV19 and TRBJ1-2, with D possibly being TRBD1 (5 bases). The V gene's germline CDR1 is LNHDA and CDR2 SQIVND (reference sequence). This CDR3 is 17 amino acids long. The V end lost 0 bases, the J end lost 5 bases, and 19 bases lay between the germline ends. The variable domain in full, with the rest retrieved from reference TRBV19 and TRBJ1-2, is DGGITQSPKYLFRKEGQNVTLSCEQNLNHDAMYWYRQDPGQGLRLIYYSQIVNDFQKGDIAEGYSVSREKKESFPLTVTSAQKNPTAFYLCASSIDGAGEATYGYTFGSGTRLTVV.

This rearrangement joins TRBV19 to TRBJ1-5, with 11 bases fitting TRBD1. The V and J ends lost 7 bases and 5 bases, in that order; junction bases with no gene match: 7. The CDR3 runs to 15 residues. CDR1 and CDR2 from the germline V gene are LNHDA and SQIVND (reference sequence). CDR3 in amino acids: CASKKGQGDHQPQHF. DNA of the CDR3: TGTGCCAGTAAAAAGGGACAGGGGGACCATCAGCCCCAGCATTTT.

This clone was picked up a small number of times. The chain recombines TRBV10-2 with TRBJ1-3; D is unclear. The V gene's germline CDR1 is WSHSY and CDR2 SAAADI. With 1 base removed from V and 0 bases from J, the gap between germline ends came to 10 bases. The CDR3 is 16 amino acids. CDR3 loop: CASSEFRTVSGNTIYF. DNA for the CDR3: TGCGCCAGCAGTGAGTTTCGAACGGTCTCTGGAAACACCATATATTTT.

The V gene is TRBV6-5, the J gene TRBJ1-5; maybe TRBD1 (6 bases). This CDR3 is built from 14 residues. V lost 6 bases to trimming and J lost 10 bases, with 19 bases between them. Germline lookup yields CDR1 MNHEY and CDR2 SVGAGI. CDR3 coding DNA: TGTGCCAGCAGAACAAGGGACAAGGAGGTCCCCCAGCATTTT. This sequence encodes CASRTRDKEVPQHF.